One and the same sample provided the 11 T cell receptor beta chains below, sequenced in a study of control samples from healthy donors and cancer patients (TCRdb year 2020). Libraries were built with the immunoSEQ multiplex PCR assay. TCRdb stores this immuneACCESS table with in-frame sequences only. Part of the clones is absent; in the studies checked, under half of the shortfall reflects unresolved V genes, and no reason is known for the rest. Here the sample has 150,000 to 200,000 clones; 85% to 95% occur a single time. Of the sample, 1.4% is held by the ten largest clones. Specimen: blood. These receptor sequences come from a man aged 25 to 40 in good health.

This chain connects TRBV10-3 to TRBJ2-3, with 12 bases identical to TRBD2. Trimming cost V 4 bases and J 2 bases; bases outside gene matches: 7. The CDR3 is made up of 17 amino acids. In germline, CDR1 is ENHRY, CDR2 SYGVKD. The CDR3 DNA is TGTGCCATCAGTGCACCTAGCGGGGGGGCCGTCACAGATACGCAGTATTTT. Translation gives CAISAPSGGAVTDTQYF.

This chain links TRBV2 with TRBJ1-2, with a possible D match to TRBD1 (6 bases). Trimming stripped 7 bases from V and 8 bases from J, with 14 bases between. CDR1 and CDR2 from the germline V gene are SNHLY and FYNNEI. This CDR3 comprises 12 residues. The CDR3 sequence: CASTGGGDGYTF. As DNA, the CDR3 is TGTGCCAGCACTGGGGGCGGGGACGGCTACACCTTC.

The chain joins TRBV4-2 to TRBJ2-7, with D uncertain. This CDR3 spans 14 amino acids. From germline, CDR1 is LGHNA and CDR2 YNFKEQ. V shed 0 bases and J shed 2 bases, with 8 bases lying between them. CDR3 residues: CASSQDEAAYEQYF. Written as DNA, the CDR3 is TGTGCCAGCAGCCAAGACGAGGCGGCCTACGAGCAGTACTTC.

The rearrangement joins TRBV18 to TRBJ1-4, with D unresolved. Trimming left V 0 bases short and J 8 bases short, with 13 bases between. Germline CDR1 is KGHSH and CDR2 is LQKENI. The CDR3 runs to 15 residues. As DNA, the CDR3 is TGTGCCAGCTCACCACCTGGTAGGGCGGGAGAAAAACTGTTTTTT. This sequence encodes CASSPPGRAGEKLFF.

The chain has TRBV5-1 and TRBJ1-3, with D hard to call. The CDR3 is 14 amino acids. V was shortened by 0 bases and J by 0 bases, with 4 bases between the two germline ends. Germline V gene lookup returns CDR1 SGHRS and CDR2 YFSETQ. The CDR3 sequence: CASSLDSSGNTIYF. The CDR3 region has the DNA TGCGCCAGCAGCTTGGACAGCTCTGGAAACACCATATATTTT.

V is TRBV5-6 and J is TRBJ1-6; TRBD1 might be the D (5 bases). There are 16 residues in the CDR3. Germline V lookup: CDR1 SGHDT, CDR2 YYEEEE. V was trimmed by 3 bases and J by 3 bases, leaving 13 bases between them. The DNA for the CDR3 is TGTGCCAGCAGCTCGAGGGGACGGGGCTATAATTCACCCCTCCACTTT. Translation: CASSSRGRGYNSPLHF.

The chain carries TRBV7-2 and TRBJ1-2; D unresolved. Germline V gene sequence: CDR1 SGHTA, CDR2 FQGNSA. Trimming pared 4 bases from V and 6 bases from J, leaving 18 bases between. The CDR3 is made up of 15 amino acids. The CDR3 sequence is CASSSPTRIKDGYTF. Here the CDR3 DNA reads TGTGCCAGCAGCTCCCCTACAAGGATAAAAGATGGCTACACCTTC.

The rearrangement uses TRBV19 and TRBJ1-4, with 7 bases aligning to TRBD1. The CDR3 is 18 amino acids. V lost 6 bases, J lost 8 bases, and 21 bases stayed unmatched. Germline CDR1 is LNHDA and CDR2 is SQIVND (reference sequence). CDR3 loop: CASSSHTNAGTVGEKLFF. The CDR3 DNA follows: TGTGCCAGTAGCTCCCATACAAACGCGGGGACAGTGGGGGAAAAACTGTTTTTT.

The chain has TRBV30 and TRBJ2-1; no firm D call. The CDR3 is 12 amino acids. Trimming cost V 4 bases and J 4 bases, with 8 bases left between them. Germline-derived CDR1 and CDR2 are GTSNPN and SVGIG (reference sequence). The CDR3 DNA reads TGTGCCTGGAAATCGGAATACAATGAGCAGTTCTTC. Its protein product is CAWKSEYNEQFF.

The J gene is TRBJ1-1, the V gene TRBV6-4, with D unclear. CDR3 length equals 17 residues. V was trimmed by 3 bases and J by 1 base, leaving 18 bases between them. The germline CDR1 and CDR2 sequences are MRHNA and SNTAGT. The CDR3 DNA reads TGTGCCAGCAGTGAAAGTACAGCCCCTGTCGGGAACACTGAAGCTTTCTTT. Amino acid sequence: CASSESTAPVGNTEAFF.

The chain employs TRBV29-1 and TRBJ1-1, with D tentatively TRBD1 (5 bases). V was clipped by 3 bases and J by 6 bases, with 14 bases between them. The CDR3 runs to 13 residues. Germline V gene lookup returns CDR1 SQVTM and CDR2 ANQGSEA. CDR3 nucleotides: TGCAGCGTTGAGCCAGGGATGAGGGCTGAAGCTTTCTTT. It encodes CSVEPGMRAEAFF.